The clone carrying this TCR beta chain appeared once. The sample originates from a study of blood T cell repertoires in COVID-19. Overall study: The cDNA or gDNA used as material had been derived from T cells, B-cell-depleted T cells, or PBMCs.

V trimming: 4 bases; J trimming: 2 bases; junction bases outside the gene matches: 8. The CDR3 contains 15 residues. Per germline, CDR1 SEHNR and CDR2 FQNEAQ (reference sequence). Assay used: immunoSEQ multiplex PCR; TCRdb lists only in-frame clones, some missing. In the table there are about 170,000 clones, approximately 89% of which are singletons. The receptor's source is a man aged 65 to 79 with acute or convalescent COVID-19. V is TRBV7-9 and J is TRBJ2-7; 7 positions agree with TRBD2. Source material: peripheral blood. The CDR3 DNA reads as TGTGCCAGCAGCTATCTAGCGGAGTCCCCCTACGAGCAGTACTTC. The encoded protein is CASSYLAESPYEQYF.